A selection of T cell receptor beta chains follows, all from one sample in a study of T cells in Graves' hyperthyroidism and ophthalmopathy. Each CDR3 protein gets one entry after TCRdb re-called the multiplex PCR reads with MiXCR. The profile shows hundreds of thousands of distinct CDR3 sequences, roughly 16% of them singletons. Material for sequencing was blood. Receptors originate from a woman in her thirties with Graves' hyperthyroidism. Both conserved end residues are part of each CDR3. Each record gives: J gene, clone size, V gene, D gene, CDR3 protein, CDR3 DNA. The D gene is left open where the match is weak. A row's size may be missing; if present it is once, few, many or a size class.

j_gene: TRBJ2-7; abundance: many; v_gene: TRBV27; d_gene: TRBD2; CDR3aa: CASSAALAGYEQYF; CDR3nt: TGTGCCAGCAGTGCAGCGCTAGCGGGTTACGAGCAGTACTTC
j_gene: TRBJ2-1; abundance: .; v_gene: TRBV3-1; d_gene: .; CDR3aa: CASSQVPLLEQFF; CDR3nt: TGTGCCAGCAGCCAAGTTCCCCTCCTAGAGCAGTTCTTC
j_gene: TRBJ1-1; abundance: .; v_gene: TRBV28; d_gene: .; CDR3aa: CASSFNRVTTEAFF; CDR3nt: TGTGCCAGCAGTTTCAACAGGGTGACCACTGAAGCTTTCTTT
j_gene: TRBJ1-5; abundance: many; v_gene: TRBV11-2; d_gene: .; CDR3aa: CASSLAGAVQPQHF; CDR3nt: TGTGCCAGCAGCTTAGCAGGGGCGGTCCAGCCCCAGCATTTT
j_gene: TRBJ2-2; abundance: few; v_gene: TRBV9; d_gene: .; CDR3aa: CASSDGTLNTGELFF; CDR3nt: TGTGCCAGCAGCGATGGGACACTGAACACCGGGGAGCTGTTTTTT
j_gene: TRBJ2-5; abundance: many; v_gene: TRBV28; d_gene: .; CDR3aa: CASSFRWDQYF; CDR3nt: TGTGCCAGCAGTTTTCGATGGGACCAGTACTTC
j_gene: TRBJ1-1; abundance: .; v_gene: TRBV29-1; d_gene: TRBD1; CDR3aa: CSVGQGLNTEAFF; CDR3nt: TGCAGCGTTGGACAGGGCTTGAACACTGAAGCTTTCTTT
j_gene: TRBJ2-3; abundance: many; v_gene: TRBV7-2; d_gene: TRBD2; CDR3aa: CASSLNGAGGSTQYF; CDR3nt: TGTGCCAGCAGCTTAAACGGGGCGGGAGGGAGTACGCAGTATTTT
j_gene: TRBJ1-2; abundance: .; v_gene: TRBV7-2; d_gene: .; CDR3aa: CASSLAGGSYGYTF; CDR3nt: TGTGCCAGCAGCTTAGCGGGGGGGTCCTATGGCTACACCTTC
j_gene: TRBJ2-7; abundance: few; v_gene: TRBV6-1; d_gene: .; CDR3aa: CASRRDHEQYF; CDR3nt: TGTGCCAGCAGGCGGGACCACGAGCAGTACTTC
j_gene: TRBJ1-2; abundance: .; v_gene: TRBV11-3; d_gene: .; CDR3aa: CASSLEARSTYGYTF; CDR3nt: TGTGCCAGCAGCTTAGAGGCCAGGAGTACCTATGGCTACACCTTC
j_gene: TRBJ1-6; abundance: many; v_gene: TRBV28; d_gene: .; CDR3aa: CASIGASSYNSPLHF; CDR3nt: TGTGCCAGCATCGGGGCGAGCTCCTATAATTCACCCCTCCACTTT
j_gene: TRBJ2-7; abundance: few; v_gene: TRBV28; d_gene: TRBD2; CDR3aa: CASSWVAGATYEQYF; CDR3nt: TGTGCCAGCAGTTGGGTAGCGGGAGCGACCTACGAGCAGTACTTC
j_gene: TRBJ1-6; abundance: few; v_gene: TRBV13; d_gene: .; CDR3aa: CASSLGEGRHPLHF; CDR3nt: TGTGCCAGCAGCTTAGGAGAGGGCCGCCATCCTCTCCACTTT
j_gene: TRBJ2-7; abundance: once; v_gene: TRBV5-1; d_gene: TRBD2; CDR3aa: CASGRISGTTEPYEQYF; CDR3nt: TGCGCCAGCGGCCGAATATCCGGGACTACTGAGCCTTACGAGCAGTACTTC
j_gene: TRBJ1-6; abundance: many; v_gene: TRBV5-1; d_gene: TRBD1; CDR3aa: CASRTGVDSPLHF; CDR3nt: TGCGCCAGCCGGACAGGGGTTGATTCACCCCTCCACTTT
j_gene: TRBJ1-3; abundance: few; v_gene: TRBV10-3; d_gene: .; CDR3aa: CAIRPTASGNTIYF; CDR3nt: TGTGCCATCAGGCCGACAGCCTCTGGAAACACCATATATTTT
j_gene: TRBJ2-1; abundance: many; v_gene: TRBV28; d_gene: .; CDR3aa: CASSLYRRASYNEQFF; CDR3nt: TGTGCCAGCAGTTTGTATCGCAGGGCCTCCTACAATGAGCAGTTCTTC
j_gene: TRBJ2-1; abundance: many; v_gene: TRBV20-1; d_gene: TRBD2; CDR3aa: CSASPAGGSYNEQFF; CDR3nt: TGCAGTGCTAGCCCAGCGGGAGGATCCTACAATGAGCAGTTCTTC
j_gene: TRBJ2-3; abundance: many; v_gene: TRBV7-2; d_gene: TRBD1; CDR3aa: CASSSRDRGTDTQYF; CDR3nt: TGTGCCAGCAGCTCTCGGGACAGGGGTACAGATACGCAGTATTTT
j_gene: TRBJ2-7; abundance: .; v_gene: TRBV11-2; d_gene: TRBD2; CDR3aa: CASSPKTSGSSEQYF; CDR3nt: TGTGCCAGCAGCCCCAAAACTAGCGGGAGTAGCGAGCAGTACTTC
j_gene: TRBJ1-1; abundance: many; v_gene: TRBV12-3/TRBV12-4; d_gene: .; CDR3aa: CASSFQEGWTEAFF; CDR3nt: TGTGCCAGCAGTTTTCAGGAAGGTTGGACTGAAGCTTTCTTT
j_gene: TRBJ2-5; abundance: many; v_gene: TRBV3-1; d_gene: TRBD1; CDR3aa: CASSQTGGGETQYF; CDR3nt: TGTGCCAGCAGCCAAACAGGGGGCGGAGAGACCCAGTACTTC
j_gene: TRBJ2-1; abundance: few; v_gene: TRBV6-1; d_gene: TRBD2; CDR3aa: CASRPGLAGDYNEQFF; CDR3nt: TGTGCCAGCAGGCCGGGACTAGCGGGAGACTACAATGAGCAGTTCTTC
j_gene: TRBJ2-5; abundance: .; v_gene: TRBV28; d_gene: TRBD1; CDR3aa: CASSFLGGDRGWETQYF; CDR3nt: TGTGCCAGCAGTTTTTTAGGGGGTGACAGGGGATGGGAGACCCAGTACTTC
j_gene: TRBJ2-1; abundance: .; v_gene: TRBV7-6; d_gene: .; CDR3aa: CASSLRPPDSLYNEQFF; CDR3nt: TGTGCCAGCAGCTTACGCCCCCCGGACTCCCTTTACAATGAGCAGTTCTTC
j_gene: TRBJ2-5; abundance: few; v_gene: TRBV7-8; d_gene: .; CDR3aa: CASSTPYRSTRAETQYF; CDR3nt: TGTGCCAGCAGCACACCCTACAGGTCAACTCGAGCAGAGACCCAGTACTTC
j_gene: TRBJ2-5; abundance: .; v_gene: TRBV2; d_gene: TRBD2; CDR3aa: CASSEAIAGGGQETQYF; CDR3nt: TGTGCCAGCAGTGAAGCTATAGCGGGAGGTGGACAAGAGACCCAGTACTTC
j_gene: TRBJ2-7; abundance: many; v_gene: TRBV6-5; d_gene: TRBD2; CDR3aa: CASSYSGLVDLFEQYF; CDR3nt: TGTGCCAGCAGTTACTCGGGACTAGTCGACCTGTTCGAGCAGTACTTC
j_gene: TRBJ2-7; abundance: many; v_gene: TRBV29-1; d_gene: .; CDR3aa: CSVGDVGGEQYF; CDR3nt: TGCAGCGTGGGGGACGTAGGGGGCGAGCAGTACTTC
j_gene: TRBJ2-5; abundance: .; v_gene: TRBV18; d_gene: .; CDR3aa: CASSPGNGETQYF; CDR3nt: TGTGCCAGCTCACCAGGAAACGGTGAGACCCAGTACTTC
j_gene: TRBJ2-1; abundance: .; v_gene: TRBV7-8; d_gene: TRBD2; CDR3aa: CASSLGTSSLDEQFF; CDR3nt: TGTGCCAGCAGCCTAGGGACTAGTTCATTGGATGAGCAGTTCTTC
j_gene: TRBJ2-5; abundance: many; v_gene: TRBV6-5; d_gene: .; CDR3aa: CASSYSGGKETQYF; CDR3nt: TGTGCCAGCAGTTACTCTGGCGGTAAAGAGACCCAGTACTTC
j_gene: TRBJ2-3; abundance: .; v_gene: TRBV7-2; d_gene: .; CDR3aa: CASSLALVDSTDTQYF; CDR3nt: TGTGCCAGCAGCTTAGCTTTGGTCGATAGCACAGATACGCAGTATTTT
j_gene: TRBJ2-1; abundance: many; v_gene: TRBV12-3/TRBV12-4; d_gene: .; CDR3aa: CASSLGPPARYNEQFF; CDR3nt: TGTGCCAGCAGTTTAGGGCCCCCAGCGAGGTACAATGAGCAGTTCTTC
j_gene: TRBJ2-1; abundance: many; v_gene: TRBV28; d_gene: TRBD2; CDR3aa: CASSLSGRAYNEQFF; CDR3nt: TGTGCCAGCAGTTTGAGCGGGAGGGCCTACAATGAGCAGTTCTTC
j_gene: TRBJ2-7; abundance: few; v_gene: TRBV20-1; d_gene: .; CDR3aa: CSAAAPGSWTYEQYF; CDR3nt: TGCAGTGCCGCCGCCCCCGGGAGTTGGACCTACGAGCAGTACTTC
j_gene: TRBJ2-1; abundance: many; v_gene: TRBV29-1; d_gene: TRBD2; CDR3aa: CSVVLAGQSTYNEQFF; CDR3nt: TGCAGCGTTGTATTAGCGGGACAATCTACGTACAATGAGCAGTTCTTC
j_gene: TRBJ2-7; abundance: few; v_gene: TRBV5-6; d_gene: TRBD2; CDR3aa: CASQLGGGKQYF; CDR3nt: TGTGCCAGCCAACTGGGGGGGGGAAAGCAGTACTTC
j_gene: TRBJ2-7; abundance: many; v_gene: TRBV6-2/TRBV6-3; d_gene: .; CDR3aa: CASSYRPYEQYF; CDR3nt: TGTGCCAGCAGTTACAGACCCTACGAGCAGTACTTC
j_gene: TRBJ2-1; abundance: few; v_gene: TRBV11-2; d_gene: TRBD1; CDR3aa: CASSSPGQGYCNEQFF; CDR3nt: TGTGCCAGCAGCTCACCGGGACAGGGATACTGCAATGAGCAGTTCTTC
j_gene: TRBJ2-7; abundance: few; v_gene: TRBV20-1; d_gene: TRBD1; CDR3aa: CSARVDRGTYEQYF; CDR3nt: TGCAGTGCTAGGGTTGACAGGGGGACCTACGAGCAGTACTTC
j_gene: TRBJ2-1; abundance: few; v_gene: TRBV6-1; d_gene: TRBD2; CDR3aa: CASFPTSGRMDEQFF; CDR3nt: TGTGCCAGCTTCCCGACTAGCGGGAGAATGGATGAGCAGTTCTTC
j_gene: TRBJ2-2; abundance: once; v_gene: TRBV6-1; d_gene: TRBD2; CDR3aa: CASSGTSGRGGELFF; CDR3nt: TGTGCCAGCAGTGGGACTAGCGGGAGAGGGGGGGAGCTGTTTTTT
j_gene: TRBJ2-1; abundance: .; v_gene: TRBV29-1; d_gene: .; CDR3aa: CSSCRLSGNNEQFF; CDR3nt: TGCAGCTCCTGCAGGCTGTCAGGGAACAATGAGCAGTTCTTC
j_gene: TRBJ1-1; abundance: many; v_gene: TRBV12-3/TRBV12-4; d_gene: .; CDR3aa: CASSLGYTEAFF; CDR3nt: TGTGCCAGCAGTTTAGGCTACACTGAAGCTTTCTTT
j_gene: TRBJ2-1; abundance: .; v_gene: TRBV7-8; d_gene: .; CDR3aa: CASSLEPQGGNEQFF; CDR3nt: TGTGCCAGCAGCTTAGAACCCCAAGGAGGGAATGAGCAGTTCTTC
j_gene: TRBJ1-2; abundance: many; v_gene: TRBV24-1; d_gene: .; CDR3aa: CATAPGDGNYGYTF; CDR3nt: TGTGCCACCGCCCCGGGGGATGGTAACTATGGCTACACCTTC
j_gene: TRBJ2-5; abundance: many; v_gene: TRBV2; d_gene: .; CDR3aa: CASKADRVETQYF; CDR3nt: TGTGCCAGCAAAGCGGACAGAGTAGAGACCCAGTACTTC
j_gene: TRBJ1-1; abundance: many; v_gene: TRBV5-1; d_gene: TRBD1; CDR3aa: CASSLEGTDLNTEAFF; CDR3nt: TGCGCCAGCAGCTTGGAGGGGACAGATCTAAACACTGAAGCTTTCTTT
j_gene: TRBJ1-5; abundance: many; v_gene: TRBV6-1; d_gene: TRBD1; CDR3aa: CASTSLRDRVKMKGNQPQHF; CDR3nt: TGTGCCAGCACCTCACTACGGGACAGGGTAAAAATGAAGGGCAATCAGCCCCAGCATTTT
j_gene: TRBJ1-6; abundance: many; v_gene: TRBV6-6; d_gene: .; CDR3aa: CASSYMGGSPLHF; CDR3nt: TGTGCCAGCAGTTACATGGGAGGGTCACCCCTCCACTTT
j_gene: TRBJ2-1; abundance: many; v_gene: TRBV27; d_gene: .; CDR3aa: CASSFGADEQFF; CDR3nt: TGTGCCAGCAGTTTTGGGGCGGATGAGCAGTTCTTC
j_gene: TRBJ2-6; abundance: few; v_gene: TRBV6-1; d_gene: .; CDR3aa: CAQTKTSGANVLTF; CDR3nt: TGTGCCCAGACTAAGACCTCTGGGGCCAACGTCCTGACTTTC